These T cell receptor beta chains were read from a single sample in a study of shared clonotypes between healthy human individuals. The table came from immunoSEQ multiplex PCR; TCRdb's copy has only in-frame clones and leaves some out. The table records approximately 1,500,000 clones, 95% to 99% of them present only once. The sequenced sample consisted of naive CD4+ T cells sorted from blood. The receptors come from a man aged 30-40 years in good health. The CDR3 runs from the conserved cysteine through the conserved F or W.

v_gene: TRBV9
j_gene: TRBJ2-1
CDR3aa: CASSMGQEYNEQFF

v_gene: TRBV7-9
j_gene: TRBJ2-1
CDR3aa: CASSLYEGDGYNEQFF

v_gene: TRBV18
j_gene: TRBJ1-5
CDR3aa: CASSRDRNQPQHF

v_gene: TRBV5-1
j_gene: TRBJ2-1
CDR3aa: CASSLGLADNEQFF

v_gene: TRBV29-1
j_gene: TRBJ2-7
CDR3aa: CSHSPGQGYEQYF

v_gene: TRBV27
j_gene: TRBJ2-1
CDR3aa: CASSFWDRENEQFF

v_gene: TRBV9
j_gene: TRBJ2-1
CDR3aa: CASSPPTSGTVPNEQFF

v_gene: TRBV9
j_gene: TRBJ1-2
CDR3aa: CASSPFLSPGGYTF

v_gene: TRBV5-5
j_gene: TRBJ2-2
CDR3aa: CASSMLAAIEAGELFF

v_gene: TRBV15
j_gene: TRBJ2-2
CDR3aa: CATRGTGLNTGELFF

v_gene: TRBV11-3
j_gene: TRBJ2-5
CDR3aa: CASSLQGGETQYF

v_gene: TRBV6-6
j_gene: TRBJ1-5
CDR3aa: CASSYSGRQPQHF

v_gene: TRBV15
j_gene: TRBJ1-5
CDR3aa: CATSLQGYSNQPQHF

v_gene: TRBV19
j_gene: TRBJ2-7
CDR3aa: CASSRGRAYEQYF

v_gene: TRBV19
j_gene: TRBJ2-1
CDR3aa: CASTLRHGPYNEQFF

v_gene: TRBV1
j_gene: TRBJ2-7
CDR3aa: CTSSLGQAFDEQYF

v_gene: TRBV6-1
j_gene: TRBJ1-1
CDR3aa: CASETGTLNTEAFF

v_gene: TRBV9
j_gene: TRBJ2-3
CDR3aa: CASSVGGDSTDTQYF

v_gene: TRBV10-3
j_gene: TRBJ1-1
CDR3aa: CAISGRGRGNTEAFF

v_gene: TRBV19
j_gene: TRBJ2-2
CDR3aa: CASRPGQGIVGELFF

v_gene: TRBV5-1
j_gene: TRBJ1-1
CDR3aa: CASSLVGQNTEAFF

v_gene: TRBV18
j_gene: TRBJ2-6
CDR3aa: CASSPLTPSGVSGANVLTF

v_gene: TRBV5-1
j_gene: TRBJ2-7
CDR3aa: CASREMGQTYEQYF

v_gene: TRBV7-2
j_gene: TRBJ2-1
CDR3aa: CASSSGTTYNEQFF

v_gene: TRBV6-4
j_gene: TRBJ2-1
CDR3aa: CASSTSGMAINEQFF

v_gene: TRBV7-9
j_gene: TRBJ1-3
CDR3aa: CASRRDSAGNTIYF

v_gene: TRBV29-1
j_gene: TRBJ2-7
CDR3aa: CSVGLAGSYEQYF

v_gene: TRBV9
j_gene: TRBJ2-1
CDR3aa: CASSEYDRQGAYNEQFF

v_gene: TRBV11-2
j_gene: TRBJ2-1
CDR3aa: CASSLGNRGKMYNEQFF

v_gene: TRBV7-8
j_gene: TRBJ2-3
CDR3aa: CASFYAGPEGTDTQYF

v_gene: TRBV5-4
j_gene: TRBJ1-1
CDR3aa: CASSPEGVRGFTEAFF

v_gene: TRBV21-1
j_gene: TRBJ2-1
CDR3aa: CASSKVALASDDYSSYNEQFF

v_gene: TRBV29-1
j_gene: TRBJ2-7
CDR3aa: CSAGSYEQYF

v_gene: TRBV9
j_gene: TRBJ2-3
CDR3aa: CASSVLRQGTDTQYF

v_gene: TRBV20-1
j_gene: TRBJ2-7
CDR3aa: CSAPLIYEQYF

v_gene: TRBV6-1
j_gene: TRBJ2-1
CDR3aa: CASSGQGNNEQFF

v_gene: TRBV7-2
j_gene: TRBJ2-7
CDR3aa: CASSPPGLIYEQYF

v_gene: TRBV6-4
j_gene: TRBJ2-3
CDR3aa: CASSTQGMGDTQYF

v_gene: TRBV7-2
j_gene: TRBJ1-1
CDR3aa: CASSLVYTEAFF

v_gene: TRBV28
j_gene: TRBJ2-7
CDR3aa: CASSPSGREQYF

v_gene: TRBV5-6
j_gene: TRBJ2-2
CDR3aa: CASRVTSGRGNTGELFF

v_gene: TRBV6-1
j_gene: TRBJ2-5
CDR3aa: CASSGTSGKETQYF

v_gene: TRBV28
j_gene: TRBJ2-2
CDR3aa: CASSRRVPGELFF

v_gene: TRBV29-1
j_gene: TRBJ2-1
CDR3aa: CSVGTDRGNEQFF

v_gene: TRBV7-6
j_gene: TRBJ2-7
CDR3aa: CASSHPYSKGNTYEQYF

v_gene: TRBV28
j_gene: TRBJ2-7
CDR3aa: CASSLQTSGLYEQYF

v_gene: TRBV5-1
j_gene: TRBJ1-4
CDR3aa: CASSPDSPDEKLFF

v_gene: TRBV23-1
j_gene: TRBJ2-1
CDR3aa: CASSQSQGSHEQFF

v_gene: TRBV29-1
j_gene: TRBJ2-7
CDR3aa: CSVGTASPNEQYF

v_gene: TRBV14
j_gene: TRBJ2-1
CDR3aa: CASSRDIISSYNEQFF

v_gene: TRBV29-1
j_gene: TRBJ2-5
CDR3aa: CSVDDSFQETQYF

v_gene: TRBV15
j_gene: TRBJ2-3
CDR3aa: CATSGNGDTQYF

v_gene: TRBV2
j_gene: TRBJ2-7
CDR3aa: CASSEVTGSEQYF

v_gene: TRBV9
j_gene: TRBJ1-1
CDR3aa: CASSFGLSTEAFF

v_gene: TRBV5-4
j_gene: TRBJ2-3
CDR3aa: CASTKGGRGSDTQYF

v_gene: TRBV7-8
j_gene: TRBJ2-1
CDR3aa: CASSLPGLATYNEQFF

v_gene: TRBV28
j_gene: TRBJ2-7
CDR3aa: CASSFGRYEQYF